The next 12 T cell receptor beta chains were all read from a single sample in a study of CD8+CD57+ T cells in acquired aplastic anemia (dated by TCRdb to the late 2010s). Patients chosen for sequencing had shown expansion of CD8+CD57+ cells by flow cytometry. For sequencing, an Illumina HiSeq 2000 was employed. Profiling of TCR beta VDJ combinations and CDR3 sequences used genomic DNA as the template. TCRdb reprocessing: public reads trimmed at Q25 with fastp, clones called with MiXCR, in-frame beta chains kept. Entries that share a CDR3 protein sequence are merged under the most common genes and DNA. The sample table shows roughly 150,000 distinct CDR3 sequences, and 45% to 55% are seen once. Approximately 2.9% of the sample is taken by the ten largest. Sequencing was done on a sample of sorted CD4+, CD8+, or CD8+CD57+ T cells (not recorded which) from PBMCs. The source of these receptors is a human donor with aplastic anemia.

Notes on this clonotype: The conserved phenylalanine or tryptophan normally closing the CDR3 is absent here, so this likely arose from a read error. The chain combines TRBV24-1 with TRBJ1-5; D remains ambiguous. CDR3 length: 14 amino acids. Germline CDR1 reads KGHDR; CDR2 reads SFDVKD. In DNA, the CDR3 is TGTGTCACCAGTGTATCCGGGAACAATCAGCCCCAGCATTCT. It specifies CVTSVSGNNQPQHS.

This clonotype was seen once. The gene calls are TRBV19 and TRBJ1-1; D call uncertain. Germline CDR1 LNHDA, CDR2 SQIVND (reference sequence). V lost 5 bases and J 1 base, leaving 11 bases between the germline ends. This CDR3 spans 14 amino acids. CDR3 sequence (DNA): TGTGCCAGTAGTCTTTGGGGAAGGAACACTGAAGCTTTCTTT. Its protein product is CASSLWGRNTEAFF.

In this sample, this clonotype turned up many times. The chain links TRBV20-1 to TRBJ2-3, with 9 positions matching TRBD2. The length of the CDR3 is 17 residues. With 2 bases clipped from V and 0 bases from J, the junction kept 9 bases outside the gene matches. Germline V gene data show CDR1 as DFQATT and CDR2 as SNEGSKA (reference sequence). The CDR3 sequence is CSARPLAGRESTDTQYF. CDR3 nucleotide sequence: TGCAGTGCTAGACCGCTAGCGGGAAGGGAGAGCACAGATACGCAGTATTTT.

This clonotype was observed at least ten times. The chain couples TRBV5-8 to TRBJ1-2; D might be TRBD1 (6 bases). Trimming took 0 bases from V and 4 from J, leaving 13 bases between them. The CDR3 runs to 15 residues. The V gene's germline CDR1 is SGHTS and CDR2 YDEGEE. CDR3 protein: CASSLGTVDGYGYTF. The DNA for the CDR3 is TGTGCCAGCAGCTTGGGGACAGTCGACGGCTATGGCTACACCTTC.

This rearrangement joins TRBV30 to TRBJ2-1; the D gene is possibly TRBD2 (6 bases). V lost 3 bases to trimming and J lost 15 bases, with 18 bases between them. This CDR3 contains 12 residues. Per germline, CDR1 GTSNPN and CDR2 SVGIG (reference sequence). This CDR3 reads CAWSFSGGNWFF. The CDR3 DNA sequence: TGTGCCTGGAGCTTCTCTGGCGGGAATTGGTTCTTC.

The V and J genes are TRBV7-6 and TRBJ2-7; possibly TRBD1 or TRBD2 for D (5 bases each). Looked up from germline, CDR1 is SGHVS and CDR2 is FNYEAQ. The CDR3 is made up of 15 amino acids. V lost 4 bases and J lost 2, with 15 bases in between. The CDR3 is CASSYGAAQAYEQYF. The CDR3 coding sequence is TGTGCCAGCAGCTACGGGGCGGCACAGGCCTACGAGCAGTACTTC.

Points on this clonotype: A single base separates this from a much larger clone, so it may be a read error. Here the CDR3 reads CASSLDGSAYNEQFF. The CDR3, as DNA: TGCGCCAGCAGCTTGGACGGGAGTGCCTACAATGAGCAGTTCTTC. This chain links TRBV5-1 with TRBJ2-1; D may be TRBD2 (6 bases). CDR1 is SGHRS, CDR2 YFSETQ, per germline. This CDR3 contains 15 residues. Trimming removed 0 bases from V and 2 bases from J, with 9 bases in between.

This clonotype was detected many times. The CDR3 loop is CASSLLGTGVSYGYTF. The CDR3 DNA reads as TGTGCCAGCAGCTTGTTGGGGACAGGGGTAAGCTATGGCTACACCTTC. The J gene is TRBJ1-2, the V gene TRBV7-2, with 10 bases aligning to TRBD1. CDR1 is SGHTA and CDR2 is FQGNSA in the germline V gene. CDR3 length: 16 residues. The V segment lost 3 bases and the J segment 4 bases; nucleotides outside the gene matches: 8.

This clonotype was seen more than once but under ten times. This chain connects TRBV2 to TRBJ1-3; 7 positions match TRBD1. Germline V gene sequence: CDR1 SNHLY, CDR2 FYNNEI. The CDR3 sequence is 14 residues long. With V trimmed by 7 bases and J by 2 bases, 5 bases remained unmatched. In DNA, the CDR3 is TGTGCCAGCAAACTACAGGGGCCTGGAAACACCATATATTTT. Translation: CASKLQGPGNTIYF.

V gene TRBV7-2 combines with J gene TRBJ2-7; weak D call: TRBD1 (7 bases). The CDR3 consists of 15 residues. V was cut by 0 bases and J by 2 bases, with 11 bases left in between. Germline V gene lookup returns CDR1 SGHTA and CDR2 FQGNSA. CDR3 residues: CASSLASGGTYEQYF. The DNA for the CDR3 is TGTGCCAGCAGCTTAGCTTCAGGGGGGACCTACGAGCAGTACTTC. Based on the CDR3 plus reference TRBV7-2 and TRBJ2-7, the full variable domain is GAGVSQSPSNKVTEKGKDVELRCDPISGHTALYWYRQSLGQGLEFLIYFQGNSAPDKSGLPSDRFSAERTGGSVSTLTIQRTQQEDSAVYLCASSLASGGTYEQYFGPGTRLTVT.

About this clonotype itself: This clone may be a read error of a much larger clone one base away. The conserved closing phenylalanine or tryptophan is absent in this CDR3, likely reflecting a read error. The gene calls are TRBV5-1 and TRBJ1-4; D may be TRBD1 (6 bases). The CDR3 sequence is 15 residues long. V gave up 6 bases and J gave up 2 bases, with 14 bases separating them. Germline V gene data show CDR1 as SGHRS and CDR2 as YFSETQ. DNA of the CDR3: TGCGCCAGCACCACGAAGGGGGATACTAATGAAAAACTGTTTCTT. Translating gives CASTTKGDTNEKLFL.

The J gene is TRBJ2-5, the V gene TRBV15; TRBD2 matches at 9 bases. Per germline, CDR1 LNHNV and CDR2 YYDKDF (reference sequence). This CDR3 has 15 amino acids. With 1 base clipped from V and 3 bases from J, the junction kept 3 bases outside the gene matches. The CDR3 sequence is CATSRGLAVKETQYF. As DNA, the CDR3 is TGTGCCACCAGCAGAGGACTAGCGGTTAAAGAGACCCAGTACTTC.